This T cell receptor (beta chain) was sequenced for a study of cytomegalovirus exposure and HLA in healthy donors (dated 2017 in TCRdb). Regarding the research as a whole: According to a later analysis, the roughly 120 validation repertoires were produced on the same platform as the approximately 610 repertoires of the first cohort. To predict cytomegalovirus infection status, the study combined high-throughput TCR immunosequencing, statistical association of individual TCRs with disease status, and machine learning. The study aimed to test whether signatures of past pathogen exposure could be identified by cataloging public T cell receptors. Besides the first cohort of around 700 subjects, a separate validation cohort made up of over a hundred different subjects was used. Study-wide findings and limitations: The authors suggested that the approach could potentially be extended to other disease states and immunological phenotypes. A later analysis had no HLA typing for the validation cohort, so co-occurrence there was scored across all 120 or so repertoires. Of the cluster scores, 85% to 95% were above 0 in a later analysis, which found that TCRs clustered in the first cohort also tended to co-occur in the 120 validation repertoires. The study listed 150 to 200 TCR beta chains as associated with cytomegalovirus. In vitro tests confirmed that a few of the cytomegalovirus-associated TCR beta chains recognize cytomegalovirus antigens. Most TCR sequences were observed very rarely across donors, whereas some public TCRs were present in many individuals. In both the original and validation cohorts, the classifier was reported to diagnose cytomegalovirus status with high specificity and sensitivity.

For this clone: There is no known antigen for this receptor. Base quality data are lacking; no much larger clone is found one base away.

CDR1 and CDR2, looked up from the germline V gene, are SGHDT and YYEEEE. For this chain, trimming is 4 bases at the V end and 2 bases at the J end, and the number of junction bases without a gene match is 17. Spanning cysteine to phenylalanine, the CDR3 consists of 18 amino acids. Here the CDR3 DNA is all that survives: 54 bases in frame from base 1. Receptors were amplified or captured by the immunoSEQ multiplex PCR assay. The authors' analysis ran thus. To diagnose cytomegalovirus status from the catalog of TCR beta chain sequences, a statistical classification framework was built. The table was pulled from immuneACCESS by TCRdb, which kept in-frame rearrangements only. Such tables lose some clones; where checked, under half of the loss comes from unresolved V genes, and the rest has no known cause. D and trimming were read from the DNA, whereas the V and J calls and clone size are those reported in that table. The sample records about 150,000 clones, roughly 87% of which are singletons. The top ten clones comprise 4.5% of the sample.

Separate from the roughly 660-subject first cohort, the validation cohort of about 120 subjects was the group to which the donors belonged. This sequence uses TRBV5-6 and TRBJ2-7; 8 bases in between match TRBD2. The receptor comes from a man aged 18 to 29 in good health and CMV-seropositive. The sample taken for sequencing was PBMCs. The DNA sequence reads TGTGCCAGCAGCGGGAGGGGAGTAGCGGGAACCGTAACCTACGAGCAGTACTTC. Its protein product is CASSGRGVAGTVTYEQYF.